This entry describes one TCR beta chain. As yet, its antigen is unknown. The source of the sample is a study of cytomegalovirus exposure and HLA in healthy donors. Produced via immunoSEQ multiplex PCR; TCRdb's table is partial and in-frame only. The top ten hold approximately 2.9% of the sample, which has about 220,000 clones, around nine tenths seen once. CDR3 length equals 12 residues. Germline assignment: CDR1 LNHDA and CDR2 SQIVND (reference sequence). Trimming shortened V by 5 bases and J by 5 bases, and 7 bases separated the two germline ends. Study results and caveats: The study recorded some 160 TCR beta chains that were cytomegalovirus-associated. A few CMV-associated chains proved CMV antigen-specific in vitro.

This chain links TRBV19 with TRBJ2-1; no reliable D call. This TCR was sampled from a woman younger than 30 in good health and CMV-seronegative. The sequenced sample was PBMCs. The DNA of the CDR3 is TGTGCCAGTAGTTCCTTAAACAATGAGCAGTTCTTC. Its protein product is CASSSLNNEQFF.